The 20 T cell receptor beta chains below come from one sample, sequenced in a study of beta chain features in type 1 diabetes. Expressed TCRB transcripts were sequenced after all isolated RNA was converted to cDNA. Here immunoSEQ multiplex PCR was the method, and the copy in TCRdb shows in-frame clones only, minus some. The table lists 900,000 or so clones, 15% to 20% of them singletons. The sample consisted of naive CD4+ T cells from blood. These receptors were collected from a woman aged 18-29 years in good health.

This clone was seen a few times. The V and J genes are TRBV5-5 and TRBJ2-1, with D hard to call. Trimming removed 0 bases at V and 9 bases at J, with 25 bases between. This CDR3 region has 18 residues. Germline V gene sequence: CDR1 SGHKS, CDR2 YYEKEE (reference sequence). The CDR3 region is CASSLGLLQIPDNSEQFF. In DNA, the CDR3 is TGTGCCAGCAGCTTGGGGCTCCTCCAAATCCCGGATAACAGTGAGCAGTTCTTC.

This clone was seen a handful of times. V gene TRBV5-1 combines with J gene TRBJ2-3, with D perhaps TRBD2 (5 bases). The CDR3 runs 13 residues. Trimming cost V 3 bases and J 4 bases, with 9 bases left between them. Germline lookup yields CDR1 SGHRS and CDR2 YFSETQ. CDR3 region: CASSWAGADTQYF. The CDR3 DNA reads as TGCGCCAGCAGCTGGGCCGGGGCAGATACGCAGTATTTT.

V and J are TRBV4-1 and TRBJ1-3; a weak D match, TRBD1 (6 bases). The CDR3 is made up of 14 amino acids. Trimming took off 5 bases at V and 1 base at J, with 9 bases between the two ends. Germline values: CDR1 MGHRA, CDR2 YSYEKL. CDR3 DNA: TGCGCCAGCAGCAAAGGGGGTTCTGGAAACACCATATATTTT. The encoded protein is CASSKGGSGNTIYF.

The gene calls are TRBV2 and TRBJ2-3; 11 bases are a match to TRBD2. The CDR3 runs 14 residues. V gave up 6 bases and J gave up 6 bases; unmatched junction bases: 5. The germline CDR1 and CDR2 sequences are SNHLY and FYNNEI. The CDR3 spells CASRLAGGSDTQYF. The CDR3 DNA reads TGTGCCAGCAGGCTAGCGGGAGGTTCCGATACGCAGTATTTT.

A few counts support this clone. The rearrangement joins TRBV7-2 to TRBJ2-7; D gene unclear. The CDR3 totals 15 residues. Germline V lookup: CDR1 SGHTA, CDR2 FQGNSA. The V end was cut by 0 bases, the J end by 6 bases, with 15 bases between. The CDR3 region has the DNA TGTGCCAGCAGCTTAGCGATCACAGAGAAGCGCGAGCAGTACTTC. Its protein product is CASSLAITEKREQYF.

In DNA form, the CDR3 reads TGTGCCAGCAGCCTACCAGGGGACCGCTACGAGCAGTACTTC. Translation gives CASSLPGDRYEQYF. The chain uses TRBV7-2 and TRBJ2-7; a possible D gene is TRBD1 (6 bases). V was pared by 5 bases and J by 3 bases, with 14 bases between. Looked up from germline, CDR1 is SGHTA and CDR2 is FQGNSA. The CDR3 spans 14 residues.

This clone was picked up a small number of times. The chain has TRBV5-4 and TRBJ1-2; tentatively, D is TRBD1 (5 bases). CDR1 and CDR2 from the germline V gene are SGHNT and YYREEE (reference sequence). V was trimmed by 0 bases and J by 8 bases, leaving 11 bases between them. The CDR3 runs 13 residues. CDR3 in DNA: TGTGCCAGCAGCTTGGTGGGGGAAGGAGGCTACACCTTC. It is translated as CASSLVGEGGYTF. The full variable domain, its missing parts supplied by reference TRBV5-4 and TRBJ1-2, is ETGVTQSPTHLIKTRGQQVTLRCSSQSGHNTVSWYQQALGQGPQFIFQYYREEENGRGNFPPRFSGLQFPNYSSELNVNALELDDSALYLCASSLVGEGGYTFGSGTRLTVV.

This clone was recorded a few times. The CDR3 DNA is TGTGCCAGCACTCAATGGACTAGCGGGACTTACGAGCAGTACTTC. This codes for CASTQWTSGTYEQYF. The rearrangement uses TRBV6-6 and TRBJ2-7, with TRBD2 identical over 12 bases. Trimming cost V 7 bases and J 4 bases; bases outside gene matches: 8. Germline-derived CDR1 and CDR2 are MNHNY and SVGAGI (reference sequence). This CDR3 contains 15 residues.

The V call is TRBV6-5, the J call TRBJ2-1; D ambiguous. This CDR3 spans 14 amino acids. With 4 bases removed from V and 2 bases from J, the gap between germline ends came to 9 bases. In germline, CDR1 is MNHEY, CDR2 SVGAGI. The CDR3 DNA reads TGTGCCAGCAGTTCAGTGGATACCTACAATGAGCAGTTCTTC. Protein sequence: CASSSVDTYNEQFF.

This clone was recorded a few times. The CDR3 bases are TGTGCCAGCAGCGTAGGAGGCCTAGCGGGGGAAGAGACCCAGTACTTC. It is translated as CASSVGGLAGEETQYF. The chain uses TRBV9 and TRBJ2-5; 10 nucleotides align to TRBD2. V gave up 0 bases and J gave up 3 bases; unmatched junction bases: 5. The CDR3 loop spans 16 amino acids. CDR1 is SGDLS and CDR2 is YYNGEE in the germline V gene.

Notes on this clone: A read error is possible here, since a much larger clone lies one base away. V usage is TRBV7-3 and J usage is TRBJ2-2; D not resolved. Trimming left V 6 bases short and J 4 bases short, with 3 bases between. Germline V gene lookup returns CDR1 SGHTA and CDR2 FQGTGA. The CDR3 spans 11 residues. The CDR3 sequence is CASRFTGELFF. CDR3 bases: TGTGCCAGCAGGTTCACCGGGGAGCTGTTTTTT.

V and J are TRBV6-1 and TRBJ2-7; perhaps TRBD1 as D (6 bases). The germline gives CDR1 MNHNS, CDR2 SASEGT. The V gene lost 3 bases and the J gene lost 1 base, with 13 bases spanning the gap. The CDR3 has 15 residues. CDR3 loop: CASSERQDPSYEQYF. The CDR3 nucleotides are TGTGCCAGCAGTGAGAGACAGGATCCTTCCTACGAGCAGTACTTC.

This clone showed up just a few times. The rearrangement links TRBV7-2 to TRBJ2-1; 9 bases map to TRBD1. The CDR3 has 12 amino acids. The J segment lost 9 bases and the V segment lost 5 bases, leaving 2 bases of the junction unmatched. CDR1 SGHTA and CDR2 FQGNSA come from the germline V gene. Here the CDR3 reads CASSKDRGEQFF. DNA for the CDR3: TGTGCCAGCAGCAAGGACAGGGGTGAGCAGTTCTTC.

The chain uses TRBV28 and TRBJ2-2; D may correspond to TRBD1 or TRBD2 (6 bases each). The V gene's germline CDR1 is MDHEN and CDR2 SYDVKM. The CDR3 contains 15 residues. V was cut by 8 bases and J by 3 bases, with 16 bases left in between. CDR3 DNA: TGTGCCAGCGATTTAGGGGGGCTGCACACCGGGGAGCTGTTTTTT. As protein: CASDLGGLHTGELFF. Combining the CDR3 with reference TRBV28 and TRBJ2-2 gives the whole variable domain DVKVTQSSRYLVKRTGEKVFLECVQDMDHENMFWYRQDPGLGLRLIYFSYDVKMKEKGDIPEGYSVSREKKERFSLILESASTNQTSMYLCASDLGGLHTGELFFGEGSRLTVL.

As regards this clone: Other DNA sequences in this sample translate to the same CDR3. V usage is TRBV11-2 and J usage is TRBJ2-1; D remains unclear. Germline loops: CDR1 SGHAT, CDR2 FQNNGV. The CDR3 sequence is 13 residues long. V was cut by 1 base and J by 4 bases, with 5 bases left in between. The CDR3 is CASSLAEYNEQFF. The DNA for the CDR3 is TGTGCCAGCAGCTTAGCAGAGTACAATGAGCAGTTCTTC.

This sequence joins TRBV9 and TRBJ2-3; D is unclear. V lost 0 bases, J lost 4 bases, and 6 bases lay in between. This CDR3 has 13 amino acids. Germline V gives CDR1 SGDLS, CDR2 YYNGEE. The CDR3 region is CASSVETPDTQYF. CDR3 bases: TGTGCCAGCAGCGTAGAGACCCCAGATACGCAGTATTTT. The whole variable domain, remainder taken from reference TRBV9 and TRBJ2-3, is DSGVTQTPKHLITATGQRVTLRCSPRSGDLSVYWYQQSLDQGLQFLIQYYNGEERAKGNILERFSAQQFPDLHSELNLSSLELGDSALYFCASSVETPDTQYFGPGTRLTVL.

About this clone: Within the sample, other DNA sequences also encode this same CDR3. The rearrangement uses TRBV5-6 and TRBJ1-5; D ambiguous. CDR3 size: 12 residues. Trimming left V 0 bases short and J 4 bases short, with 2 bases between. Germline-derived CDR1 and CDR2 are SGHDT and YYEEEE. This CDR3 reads CASSLGNQPQHF. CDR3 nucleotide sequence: TGTGCCAGCAGCTTGGGTAATCAGCCCCAGCATTTT.

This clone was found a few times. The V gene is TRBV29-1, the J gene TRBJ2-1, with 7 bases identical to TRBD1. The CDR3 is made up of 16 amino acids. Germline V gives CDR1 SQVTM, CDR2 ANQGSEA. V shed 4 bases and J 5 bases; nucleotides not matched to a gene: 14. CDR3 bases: TGCAGCGTTGTGCCTCTCAACAGACAGGGCGACAATGAGCAGTTCTTC. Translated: CSVVPLNRQGDNEQFF.

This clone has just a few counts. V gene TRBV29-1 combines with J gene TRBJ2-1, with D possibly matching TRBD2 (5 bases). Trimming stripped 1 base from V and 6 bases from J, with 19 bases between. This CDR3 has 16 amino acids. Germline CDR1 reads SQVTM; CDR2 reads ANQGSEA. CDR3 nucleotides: TGCAGCGTTGAAGCGGGAAGTGGTACGGTTCGCAATGAGCAGTTCTTC. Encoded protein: CSVEAGSGTVRNEQFF.

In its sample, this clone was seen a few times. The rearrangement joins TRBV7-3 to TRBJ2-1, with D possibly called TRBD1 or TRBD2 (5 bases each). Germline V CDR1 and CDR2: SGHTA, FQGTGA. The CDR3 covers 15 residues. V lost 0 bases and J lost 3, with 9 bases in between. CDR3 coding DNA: TGTGCCAGCAGCTTAACGGGGACGAACTACAATGAGCAGTTCTTC. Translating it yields CASSLTGTNYNEQFF.